A selection of T cell receptor beta chains follows, all from one sample in a study of blood T cell repertoires in COVID-19. Clones were read by immunoSEQ multiplex PCR, and TCRdb kept only the in-frame ones, dropping some. Of 110,000 to 150,000 clones in the sample, 80% were seen once. Specimen: peripheral blood. All receptors come from a man aged 65-85 years who had recovered from COVID-19. Both conserved end residues are part of each CDR3. D genes are given only for firm matches.

d_gene	v_gene	j_gene	CDR3aa
TRBD1	TRBV5-1	TRBJ2-5	CASSQLPGQGRGETQYF
TRBD1	TRBV5-1	TRBJ2-1	CASSSQDRGGNEQFF
NA	TRBV10-3	TRBJ2-7	CAIRQSSYEQYF
TRBD2	TRBV18	TRBJ2-3	CASSTRLAGEGDTQYF
TRBD1	TRBV15	TRBJ1-5	CATSRDEGTGIQPQHF
NA	TRBV10-3	TRBJ1-3	CAIKGETPASGNTIYF
NA	TRBV7-2	TRBJ1-2	CASSLARDPAGYGYTF
NA	TRBV19	TRBJ2-1	CASSVTPGNEQFF
NA	TRBV29-1	TRBJ1-1	CSVEQTVNTEAFF
TRBD2	TRBV29-1	TRBJ2-1	CSVEPSGDYNEQFF
TRBD1	TRBV5-8	TRBJ2-1	CASSLLRTGYNEQFF
TRBD2	TRBV7-8	TRBJ2-5	CASSSLAAQETQYF
TRBD2	TRBV11-2	TRBJ2-5	CASSLLTSGKETQYF
TRBD1	TRBV5-1	TRBJ2-1	CASRRNLGGGGDEQFF
TRBD1	TRBV18	TRBJ1-2	CASSPGTGGTDYGYTF
TRBD2	TRBV9	TRBJ2-2	CASSVSPSGSRTGELFF
NA	TRBV6-4	TRBJ2-4	CASSESQATKNIQYF
TRBD2	TRBV7-9	TRBJ2-2	CASRGYATSANTGELFF
NA	TRBV6-5	TRBJ2-5	CASSYDRLQETQYF
TRBD2	TRBV27	TRBJ2-3	CASSRTSGLSTDTQYF
NA	TRBV19	TRBJ1-1	CASSPRGRGINTEAFF
TRBD1	TRBV18	TRBJ1-6	CASSPRTGASNSPLHF
TRBD2	TRBV14	TRBJ2-7	CASSQAGASGVGQYF
NA	TRBV6-1	TRBJ2-1	CASGDPRGGMFF
TRBD1	TRBV6-5	TRBJ2-1	CASILTGTYNEQFF
TRBD2	TRBV5-1	TRBJ2-5	CASSLTSGQETQYF
NA	TRBV4-3	TRBJ1-2	CASSQDFESLANGYTF
NA	TRBV7-9	TRBJ2-7	CASSHAERTHYEQYF
TRBD1	TRBV5-5	TRBJ2-7	CASSWTGYEQYF
NA	TRBV6-2/TRBV6-3	TRBJ2-2	CASSPRGVANTGELFF
NA	TRBV5-8	TRBJ2-7	CASSRARGNSYEQYF
TRBD2	TRBV19	TRBJ2-5	CASHFSTSPETQYF
NA	TRBV5-1	TRBJ1-4	CASSFAQANEKLFF
NA	TRBV6-5	TRBJ1-5	CASRGGDYSNQPQHF
NA	TRBV15	TRBJ2-1	CATSKGSALEQFF
TRBD2	TRBV30	TRBJ2-3	CASGLALTDTQYF
TRBD1	TRBV10-1	TRBJ1-1	CASSESTGQGSEAFF
NA	TRBV7-9	TRBJ1-2	CASSPDGGKYGYTF
NA	TRBV19	TRBJ2-7	CAVSSSVNSYEQYF
TRBD1	TRBV7-2	TRBJ1-2	CASSLDGGQLLYGYTF
TRBD2	TRBV7-2	TRBJ2-3	CASSISGSGADTQYF
NA	TRBV4-1	TRBJ2-3	CASSSPVRTDTQYF
TRBD1	TRBV5-4	TRBJ1-3	CASSLQGVGNTIYF
TRBD1	TRBV5-8	TRBJ2-4	CASSFTGGFGIQYF
TRBD2	TRBV10-3	TRBJ2-1	CAISPGLAVYNEQFF
TRBD1	TRBV6-1	TRBJ1-2	CASYGTAPNYGYTF
TRBD2	TRBV7-6	TRBJ2-2	CASSFRPRSGSWTGELFF
TRBD1	TRBV5-4	TRBJ2-7	CASSPSRQGDEQYF
NA	TRBV12-3/TRBV12-4	TRBJ2-1	CASSSGGYNEQFF
TRBD2	TRBV19	TRBJ2-7	CASSMGRTSGIPYEQYF
NA	TRBV5-6	TRBJ1-3	CASSLVAGDGGNTIYF
NA	TRBV7-9	TRBJ1-2	CASRLQGDYGYTF
NA	TRBV19	TRBJ2-7	CASSIAQGTEQYF
TRBD1	TRBV5-6	TRBJ1-2	CASSLVGDRVNGYTF
TRBD1	TRBV30	TRBJ2-1	CAWFFLRDRGTNEQFF